This T cell receptor (beta chain) was profiled in a study of Tregs in tolerant kidney transplant recipients. Germline V lookup: CDR1 SGHRS, CDR2 YFSETQ. The CDR3 consists of 16 residues. The V gene lost 4 bases and the J gene lost 1 base, with 17 bases spanning the gap. Only in-frame clones appear in the TCRdb table, and some are missing; sequencing was by immunoSEQ multiplex PCR. The table lists 200,000 to 300,000 clones, approximately 84% of them singletons. This chain joins TRBV5-1 and TRBJ1-1; the D gene is possibly TRBD1 (5 bases). The sequencing sample was made of CD4+ T cells from blood. The TCR comes from a human donor in good health. For the CDR3, the DNA is TGCGCCAGCAGCCCCCTCCCCCTGACAGCGAACACTGAAGCTTTCTTT. Protein: CASSPLPLTANTEAFF.